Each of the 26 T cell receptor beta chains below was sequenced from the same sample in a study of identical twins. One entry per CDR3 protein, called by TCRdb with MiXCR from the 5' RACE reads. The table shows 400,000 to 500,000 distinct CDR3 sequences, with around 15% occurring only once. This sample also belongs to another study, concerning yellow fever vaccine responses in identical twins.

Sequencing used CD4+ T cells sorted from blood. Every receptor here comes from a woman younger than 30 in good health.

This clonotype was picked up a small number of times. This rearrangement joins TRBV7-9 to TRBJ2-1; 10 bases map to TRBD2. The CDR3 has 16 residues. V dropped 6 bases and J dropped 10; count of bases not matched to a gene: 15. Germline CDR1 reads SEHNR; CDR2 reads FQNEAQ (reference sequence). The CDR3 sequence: CASRPPSAGGPKEQFF. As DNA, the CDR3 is TGTGCCAGCAGACCCCCCTCAGCGGGAGGGCCAAAAGAGCAGTTCTTC.

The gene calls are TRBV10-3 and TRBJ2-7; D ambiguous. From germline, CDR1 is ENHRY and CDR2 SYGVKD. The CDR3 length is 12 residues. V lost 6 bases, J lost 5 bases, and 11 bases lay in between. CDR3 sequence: CAISPAANEQYF. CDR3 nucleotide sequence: TGTGCCATCAGCCCCGCGGCTAACGAGCAGTACTTC.

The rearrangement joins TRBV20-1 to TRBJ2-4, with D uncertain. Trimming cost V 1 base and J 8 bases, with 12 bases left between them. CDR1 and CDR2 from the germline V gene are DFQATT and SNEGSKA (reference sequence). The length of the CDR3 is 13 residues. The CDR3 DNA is TGCAGTGCTAGAGTGGCCCCCTCGGACATTCAGTACTTC. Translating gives CSARVAPSDIQYF.

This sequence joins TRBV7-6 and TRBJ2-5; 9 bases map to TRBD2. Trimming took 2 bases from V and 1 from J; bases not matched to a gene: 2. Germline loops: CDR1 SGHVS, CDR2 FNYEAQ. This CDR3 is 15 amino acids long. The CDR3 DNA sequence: TGTGCCAGCAGCTTATCGCGGGGGGGCCAAGAGACCCAGTACTTC. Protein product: CASSLSRGGQETQYF.

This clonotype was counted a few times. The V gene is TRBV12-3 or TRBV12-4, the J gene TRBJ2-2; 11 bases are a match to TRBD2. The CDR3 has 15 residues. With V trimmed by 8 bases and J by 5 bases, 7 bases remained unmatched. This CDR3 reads CASSSSGGSTGELFF. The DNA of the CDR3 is TGTGCCAGCTCCTCTAGCGGGGGGTCGACCGGGGAGCTGTTTTTT.

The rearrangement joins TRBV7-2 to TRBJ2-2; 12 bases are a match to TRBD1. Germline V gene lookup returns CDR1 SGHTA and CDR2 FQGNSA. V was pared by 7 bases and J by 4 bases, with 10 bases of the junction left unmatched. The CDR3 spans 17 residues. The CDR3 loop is CASTPRGTGGGTGELFF. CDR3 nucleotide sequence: TGTGCCAGCACTCCCCGGGGGACAGGGGGCGGCACCGGGGAGCTGTTTTTT.

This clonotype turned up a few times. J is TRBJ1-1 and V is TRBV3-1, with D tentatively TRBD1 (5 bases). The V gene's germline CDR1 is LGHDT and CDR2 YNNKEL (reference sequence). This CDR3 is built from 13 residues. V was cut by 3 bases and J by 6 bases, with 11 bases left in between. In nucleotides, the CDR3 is TGTGCCAGCAGCCAGGGCGGGGCGGCTGAAGCTTTCTTT. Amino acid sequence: CASSQGGAAEAFF.

CDR3: CASSTHIQETQYF. CDR3 sequence (DNA): TGTGCCAGTAGTACACATATACAAGAGACCCAGTACTTC. The chain couples TRBV19 to TRBJ2-5, with unresolved D. V was shortened by 4 bases and J by 2 bases, with 8 bases between the two germline ends. The CDR3 has 13 residues. The germline CDR1 and CDR2 sequences are LNHDA and SQIVND (reference sequence).

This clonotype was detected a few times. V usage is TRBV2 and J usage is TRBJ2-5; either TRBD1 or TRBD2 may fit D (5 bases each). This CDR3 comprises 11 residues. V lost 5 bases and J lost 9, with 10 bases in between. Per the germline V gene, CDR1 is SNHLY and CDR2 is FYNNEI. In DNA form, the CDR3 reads TGTGCCAGCAGTCTCAGGGACGCCCAGTACTTC. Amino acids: CASSLRDAQYF.

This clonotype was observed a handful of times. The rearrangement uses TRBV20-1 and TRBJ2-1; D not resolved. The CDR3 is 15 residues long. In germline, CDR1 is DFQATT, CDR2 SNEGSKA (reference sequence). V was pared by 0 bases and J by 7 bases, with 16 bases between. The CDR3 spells CSARDGIALVNEQFF. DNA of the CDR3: TGCAGTGCTAGAGATGGAATAGCCCTTGTAAATGAGCAGTTCTTC.

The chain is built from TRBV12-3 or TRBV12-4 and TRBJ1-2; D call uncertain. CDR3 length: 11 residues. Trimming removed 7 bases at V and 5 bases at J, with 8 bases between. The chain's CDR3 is CASTPLYGYTF. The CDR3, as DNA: TGTGCCAGCACCCCCTTGTATGGCTACACCTTC.

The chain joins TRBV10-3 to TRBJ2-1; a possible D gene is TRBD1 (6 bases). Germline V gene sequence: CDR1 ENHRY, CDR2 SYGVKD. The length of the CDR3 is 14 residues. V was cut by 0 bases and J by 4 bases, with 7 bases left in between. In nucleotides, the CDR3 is TGTGCCATCAGTGAGTCAACAGGGTACAATGAGCAGTTCTTC. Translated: CAISESTGYNEQFF.

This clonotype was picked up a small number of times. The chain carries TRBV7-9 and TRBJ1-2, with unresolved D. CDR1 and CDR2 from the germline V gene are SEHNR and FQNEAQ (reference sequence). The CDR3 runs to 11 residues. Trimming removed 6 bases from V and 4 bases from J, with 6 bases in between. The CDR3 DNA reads TGTGCCAGCAGGGATTTCTATGGCTACACCTTC. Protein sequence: CASRDFYGYTF.

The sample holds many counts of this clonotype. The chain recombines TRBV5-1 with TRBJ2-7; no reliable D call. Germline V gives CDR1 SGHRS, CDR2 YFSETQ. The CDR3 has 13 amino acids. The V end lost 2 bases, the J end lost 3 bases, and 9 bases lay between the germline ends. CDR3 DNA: TGCGCCAGCAGCTTAGGCAAGAGCTACGAGCAGTACTTC. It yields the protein CASSLGKSYEQYF.

The CDR3 DNA follows: TGCAGTGCCCTGACAGGGGACCTTCAGTACTTC. As protein: CSALTGDLQYF. V gene TRBV20-1 combines with J gene TRBJ2-7, with 8 bases lining up with TRBD1. Germline trimming cut 6 bases from V and 10 bases from J; bases unmatched to any gene: 8. The CDR3 loop spans 11 amino acids. From germline, CDR1 is DFQATT and CDR2 SNEGSKA (reference sequence).

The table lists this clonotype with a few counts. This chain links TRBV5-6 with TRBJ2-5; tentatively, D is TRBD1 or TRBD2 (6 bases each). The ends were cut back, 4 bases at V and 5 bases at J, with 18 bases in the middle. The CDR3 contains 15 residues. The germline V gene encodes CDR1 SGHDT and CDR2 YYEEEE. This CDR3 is CASSRGPGSSETQYF. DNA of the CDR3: TGTGCCAGCAGCCGGGGGCCAGGGTCTTCGGAGACCCAGTACTTC.

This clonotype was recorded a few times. CDR3 sequence reads: CASGDRGDNNEQFF. DNA of the CDR3: TGTGCCAGCGGGGATAGAGGGGACAACAATGAGCAGTTCTTC. The chain is built from TRBV25-1 and TRBJ2-1; possible D gene TRBD1, 6 bases. V was cut by 8 bases and J by 5 bases, with 16 bases left in between. The CDR3 covers 14 residues. The germline CDR1 and CDR2 sequences are MGHDK and SYGVNS.

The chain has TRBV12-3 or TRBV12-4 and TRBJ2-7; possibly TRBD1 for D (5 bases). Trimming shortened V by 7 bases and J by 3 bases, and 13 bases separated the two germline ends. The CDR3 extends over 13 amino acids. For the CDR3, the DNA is TGTGCCAGCAATGGGCAGGGAATCTACGAGCAGTACTTC. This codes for CASNGQGIYEQYF.

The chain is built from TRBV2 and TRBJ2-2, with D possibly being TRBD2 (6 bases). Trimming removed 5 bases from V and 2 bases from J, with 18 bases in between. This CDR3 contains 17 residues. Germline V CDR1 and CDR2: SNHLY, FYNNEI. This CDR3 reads CASSLRTTGLNTGELFF. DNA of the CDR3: TGTGCCAGCAGTCTACGCACGACGGGACTCAACACCGGGGAGCTGTTTTTT. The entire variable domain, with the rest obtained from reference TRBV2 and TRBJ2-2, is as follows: EPEVTQTPSHQVTQMGQEVILRCVPISNHLYFYWYRQILGQKVEFLVSFYNNEISEKSEIFDDQFSVERPDGSNFTLKIRSTKLEDSAMYFCASSLRTTGLNTGELFFGEGSRLTVL.

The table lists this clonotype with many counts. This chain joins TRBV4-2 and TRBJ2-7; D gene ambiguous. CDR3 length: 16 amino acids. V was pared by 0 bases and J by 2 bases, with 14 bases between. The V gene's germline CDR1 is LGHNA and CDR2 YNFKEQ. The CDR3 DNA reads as TGTGCCAGCAGCCAAGAAGTGGCTAGTTCCCCCTACGAGCAGTACTTC. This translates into CASSQEVASSPYEQYF.

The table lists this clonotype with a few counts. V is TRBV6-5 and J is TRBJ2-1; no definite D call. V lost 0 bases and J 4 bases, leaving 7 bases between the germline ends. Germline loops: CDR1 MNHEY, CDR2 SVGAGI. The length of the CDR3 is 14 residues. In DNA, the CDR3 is TGTGCCAGCAGTTACTCGATACTATACAATGAGCAGTTCTTC. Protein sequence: CASSYSILYNEQFF.

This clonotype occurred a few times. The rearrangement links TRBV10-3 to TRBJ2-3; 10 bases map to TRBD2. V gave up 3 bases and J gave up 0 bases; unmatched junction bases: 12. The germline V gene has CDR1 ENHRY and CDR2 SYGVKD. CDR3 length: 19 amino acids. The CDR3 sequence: CAISDPTSGESSSTDTQYF. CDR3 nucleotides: TGTGCCATCAGTGACCCTACTAGCGGGGAATCCTCTAGCACAGATACGCAGTATTTT.

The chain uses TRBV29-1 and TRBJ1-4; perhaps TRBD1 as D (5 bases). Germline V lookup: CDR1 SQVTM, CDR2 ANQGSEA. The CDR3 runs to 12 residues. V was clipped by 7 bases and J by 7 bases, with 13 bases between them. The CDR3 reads CSAQGLGEKLFF. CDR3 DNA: TGCAGCGCCCAGGGTTTGGGTGAAAAACTGTTTTTT.

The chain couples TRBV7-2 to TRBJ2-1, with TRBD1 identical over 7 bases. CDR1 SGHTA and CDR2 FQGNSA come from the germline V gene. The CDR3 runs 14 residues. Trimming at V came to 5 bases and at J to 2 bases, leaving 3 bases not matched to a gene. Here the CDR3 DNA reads TGTGCCAGCAGCGTACAGGGGACCTACAATGAGCAGTTCTTC. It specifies CASSVQGTYNEQFF.

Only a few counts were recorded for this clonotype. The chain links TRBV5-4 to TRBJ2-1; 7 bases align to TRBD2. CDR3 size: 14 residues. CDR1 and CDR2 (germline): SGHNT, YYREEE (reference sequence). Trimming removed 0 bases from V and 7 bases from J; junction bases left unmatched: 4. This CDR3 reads CASSLGGGTNEQFF. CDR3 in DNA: TGTGCCAGCAGCTTGGGGGGAGGGACGAATGAGCAGTTCTTC.

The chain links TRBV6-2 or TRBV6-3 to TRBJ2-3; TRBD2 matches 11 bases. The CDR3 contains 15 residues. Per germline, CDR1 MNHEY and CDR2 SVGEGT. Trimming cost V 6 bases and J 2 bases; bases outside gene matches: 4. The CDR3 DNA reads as TGTGCCAGCAGATTGGGACTAGCGGACACAGATACGCAGTATTTT. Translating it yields CASRLGLADTDTQYF.